This T cell receptor beta chain was captured in a study of control samples from healthy donors and cancer patients. Deletions cut 0 bases from V and 0 bases from J, with 9 bases between. CDR3 length: 15 amino acids. Germline V gives CDR1 SGHRS, CDR2 YFSETQ. Notes on this clone: The same CDR3 is also encoded by other DNA sequences in this sample.

Method: immunoSEQ multiplex PCR; TCRdb's copy keeps in-frame clones and lacks some. The sample includes around 58,000 clones, more than 95% of them seen just once. The genes are TRBV5-1 and TRBJ1-1; D perhaps matches TRBD1 (5 bases). Material: blood. The TCR was taken from a young woman in good health. CDR3 nucleotide sequence: TGCGCCAGCAGCTTGGTAGGGGCTATGAACACTGAAGCTTTCTTT. It codes for CASSLVGAMNTEAFF.